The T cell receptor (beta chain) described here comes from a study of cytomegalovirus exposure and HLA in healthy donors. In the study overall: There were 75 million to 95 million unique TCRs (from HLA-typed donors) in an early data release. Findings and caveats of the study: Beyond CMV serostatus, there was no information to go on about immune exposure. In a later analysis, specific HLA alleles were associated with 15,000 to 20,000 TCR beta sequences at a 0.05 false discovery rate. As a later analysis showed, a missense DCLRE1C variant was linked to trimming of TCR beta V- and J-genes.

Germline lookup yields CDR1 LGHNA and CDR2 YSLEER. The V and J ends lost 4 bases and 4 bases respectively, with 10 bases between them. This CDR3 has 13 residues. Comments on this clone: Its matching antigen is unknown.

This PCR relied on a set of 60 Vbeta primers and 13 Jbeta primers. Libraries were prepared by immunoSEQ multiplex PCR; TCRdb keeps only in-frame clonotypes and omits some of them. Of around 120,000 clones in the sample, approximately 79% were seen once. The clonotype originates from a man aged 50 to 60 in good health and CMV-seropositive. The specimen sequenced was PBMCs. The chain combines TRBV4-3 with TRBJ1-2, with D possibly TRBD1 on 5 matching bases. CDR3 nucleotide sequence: TGCGCCAGCAGCCGGCAGGGAGGCTATGGCTACACCTTC. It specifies CASSRQGGYGYTF.